There are a few counts of the clone carrying this T cell receptor beta chain. The antigen is not known. This CDR3 is missing its conserved last phenylalanine or tryptophan, likely due to a read error. Genomic DNA acted as the template from which TCR beta VDJ combination and CDR3 sequence profiling were carried out. Using its own MiXCR run on the reads, TCRdb lists one record per CDR3 protein. The sample lists under 350,000 distinct CDR3 sequences, 45% to 65% occurring once. This specimen comes from a study of CD8+CD57+ T cells in acquired aplastic anemia. Study-wide context: The study obtained an average of 3.2 ug of DNA from sorted CD4+ and CD8+ cells. Study results and limitations: Shared by patients and controls, 25 to 35 CD8+ CDR3s were abundant in patients.

Sequenced patients had shown CD8+CD57+ cell expansion by flow cytometry. A severe acquired aplastic anemia diagnosis applied to all patients. The sequence was obtained from a human donor with aplastic anemia. The specimen sequenced was sorted CD4+, CD8+, or CD8+CD57+ T cells (not recorded which) from PBMCs.

CDR3 protein: CASSPRQINMDTEAFY. DNA for the CDR3: TGTGCCAGCTCACCACGCCAGATCAACATGGACACTGAAGCTTTCTAT. The chain recombines TRBV18 with TRBJ1-1, with D uncertain. The germline V gene encodes CDR1 KGHSH and CDR2 LQKENI. The V end was cut by 1 base, the J end by 3 bases, with 15 bases between. The CDR3 loop spans 16 amino acids.